The 21 T cell receptor beta chains given below trace back to one sample, sequenced in a study of shared clonotypes between healthy human individuals. Produced via immunoSEQ multiplex PCR; TCRdb's table is partial and in-frame only. The sample lists hundreds of thousands of clones, less than 96% occurring once. Sequencing was carried out using naive CD4+ T cells sorted from blood. Subset noted: CD45RA+ positively selected. The receptors derive from a woman in her 30s in good health.

The J gene is TRBJ2-1, the V gene TRBV9, with 11 bases that match TRBD2. V lost 4 bases, J lost 9 bases, and 12 bases stayed unmatched. This CDR3 comprises 16 residues. Germline CDR1 reads SGDLS; CDR2 reads YYNGEE. CDR3 nucleotides: TGTGCCAGCAGCCAGCGAGGGACTAGCGGAAGGACTGAGCAGTTCTTC. Translating gives CASSQRGTSGRTEQFF.

The chain joins TRBV6-1 to TRBJ1-1, with D hard to call. The V gene lost 6 bases and the J gene lost 10 bases, with 15 bases spanning the gap. Germline V gene sequence: CDR1 MNHNS, CDR2 SASEGT. The CDR3 totals 12 residues. The CDR3 loop reads CASSYLPSAAFF. CDR3 nucleotide sequence: TGTGCCAGCAGCTACCTTCCCTCGGCAGCTTTCTTT.

The rearrangement links TRBV19 to TRBJ1-5; D gene unclear. Germline-derived CDR1 and CDR2 are LNHDA and SQIVND (reference sequence). The length of the CDR3 is 12 residues. V was clipped by 6 bases and J by 4 bases, with 7 bases between them. The chain's CDR3 is CASSLINQPQHF. CDR3 in DNA: TGTGCCAGTAGCCTAATTAATCAGCCCCAGCATTTT. The whole variable domain, remainder taken from reference TRBV19 and TRBJ1-5, is DGGITQSPKYLFRKEGQNVTLSCEQNLNHDAMYWYRQDPGQGLRLIYYSQIVNDFQKGDIAEGYSVSREKKESFPLTVTSAQKNPTAFYLCASSLINQPQHFGDGTRLSIL.

The chain carries TRBV5-1 and TRBJ1-1, with D perhaps TRBD1 (6 bases). This CDR3 is built from 15 residues. Germline V gene lookup returns CDR1 SGHRS and CDR2 YFSETQ. V was shortened by 0 bases and J by 4 bases, with 13 bases between the two germline ends. In DNA, the CDR3 is TGCGCCAGCAGCTTGGCTGGGAGGGGGAGCACTGAAGCTTTCTTT. The encoded protein is CASSLAGRGSTEAFF.

The gene calls are TRBV6-6 and TRBJ1-2; D not resolved. CDR3 length: 16 residues. Trimming took off 6 bases at V and 1 base at J, with 18 bases between the two ends. Germline CDR1 and CDR2: MNHNY and SVGAGI (reference sequence). The CDR3 is CASSLKGRDVNYGYTF. CDR3 DNA: TGTGCCAGCAGCCTAAAAGGGAGGGATGTTAACTATGGCTACACCTTC.

The rearrangement joins TRBV9 to TRBJ1-4; D is unresolved. Germline loops: CDR1 SGDLS, CDR2 YYNGEE. The CDR3 is made up of 16 amino acids. V lost 3 bases and J 4 bases, leaving 16 bases between the germline ends. CDR3: CASSATAQGSNEKLFF. The CDR3 region has the DNA TGTGCCAGCAGCGCCACCGCCCAAGGGAGTAATGAAAAACTGTTTTTT. Full variable domain (rest looked up from reference TRBV9 and TRBJ1-4): DSGVTQTPKHLITATGQRVTLRCSPRSGDLSVYWYQQSLDQGLQFLIQYYNGEERAKGNILERFSAQQFPDLHSELNLSSLELGDSALYFCASSATAQGSNEKLFFGSGTQLSVL.

This clone was observed once. The chain joins TRBV28 to TRBJ1-5, with D perhaps matching TRBD1 (5 bases). The CDR3 extends over 16 amino acids. The germline CDR1 and CDR2 sequences are MDHEN and SYDVKM. Deletions cut 2 bases from V and 4 bases from J, with 15 bases between. CDR3 in amino acids: CASSLIGTGTNQPQHF. CDR3 DNA: TGTGCCAGCAGTTTAATAGGAACGGGGACGAATCAGCCCCAGCATTTT.

The chain couples TRBV11-2 to TRBJ2-7; 7 bases are a match to TRBD2. V was clipped by 0 bases and J by 2 bases; unmatched bases: 7. Germline V gene data show CDR1 as SGHAT and CDR2 as FQNNGV. The CDR3 spans 16 residues. The CDR3 is CASSLDVSSGAYEQYF. In DNA, the CDR3 is TGTGCCAGCAGCTTAGATGTTTCTAGCGGCGCCTACGAGCAGTACTTC.

The rearrangement links TRBV11-2 to TRBJ2-6; D gene ambiguous. V shed 4 bases and J shed 2 bases, with 12 bases lying between them. CDR3 length: 16 amino acids. The germline gives CDR1 SGHAT, CDR2 FQNNGV. CDR3: CASSSHTRAGANVLTF. As DNA, the CDR3 is TGTGCCAGCAGCTCCCACACGAGAGCTGGGGCCAACGTCCTGACTTTC.

The rearrangement joins TRBV11-2 to TRBJ2-7; tentative D call: TRBD2 (6 bases). Per germline, CDR1 SGHAT and CDR2 FQNNGV. The CDR3 loop spans 14 amino acids. Trimming shortened V by 6 bases and J by 3 bases, and 15 bases separated the two germline ends. The CDR3 DNA sequence: TGTGCCAGCAGATTAACGGGACTCTTCTACGAGCAGTACTTC. It codes for CASRLTGLFYEQYF.

J is TRBJ2-5 and V is TRBV7-9; a possible D gene is TRBD1 (6 bases). Germline CDR1 is SEHNR and CDR2 is FQNEAQ (reference sequence). There are 14 residues in the CDR3. Deletions cut 3 bases from V and 0 bases from J, with 8 bases between. The CDR3 DNA is TGTGCCAGCAGCTTGGACAGCTACCAAGAGACCCAGTACTTC. Amino acids: CASSLDSYQETQYF.

The CDR3 coding sequence is TGTGCCAGCAGCGAAAGGTTCCACGAGCAGTACTTC. This sequence encodes CASSERFHEQYF. V gene TRBV7-9 combines with J gene TRBJ2-5; the D is unclear. The assigned J gene may be wrong: the sequence end matches TRBJ2-7 better. Germline V gene data show CDR1 as SEHNR and CDR2 as FQNEAQ (reference sequence). The CDR3 totals 12 residues.

A note on this clone: Sequence at one end of the junction differs from germline and may be a read error. The chain couples TRBV28 to TRBJ1-1; D is unresolved. The CDR3 runs 12 residues. The germline V gene encodes CDR1 MDHEN and CDR2 SYDVKM. The CDR3 bases are TGTGCAAGCACGGATGGGGTCACTGAAGCTTTCTTT. It translates to CASTDGVTEAFF.

The chain uses TRBV18 and TRBJ1-1, with 7 positions matching TRBD1. The trim removed 1 base at V and 4 bases at J, leaving 3 bases unmatched. The CDR3 is 14 residues long. Germline V gene lookup returns CDR1 KGHSH and CDR2 LQKENI. In DNA, the CDR3 is TGTGCCAGCTCACCACAGTCAGGGGGCACTGAAGCTTTCTTT. It encodes CASSPQSGGTEAFF. The entire variable domain, with the rest obtained from reference TRBV18 and TRBJ1-1, is as follows: NAGVMQNPRHLVRRRGQEARLRCSPMKGHSHVYWYRQLPEEGLKFMVYLQKENIIDESGMPKERFSAEFPKEGPSILRIQQVVRGDSAAYFCASSPQSGGTEAFFGQGTRLTVV.

The chain uses TRBV7-9 and TRBJ2-5; TRBD2 matches 8 bases. Germline V CDR1 and CDR2: SEHNR, FQNEAQ (reference sequence). V gave up 5 bases and J gave up 2 bases; unmatched junction bases: 10. The CDR3 totals 16 residues. The CDR3 DNA is TGTGCCAGCAGCCCTTTACTAGCGGCTATTCAAGAGACCCAGTACTTC. The encoded protein is CASSPLLAAIQETQYF.

The V gene is TRBV5-3, the J gene TRBJ2-6; tentative D call: TRBD1 (5 bases). TRBV5-3 carries the ORF label, with uncertain function. This CDR3 is built from 15 residues. Deletions cut 4 bases from V and 0 bases from J, with 8 bases between. As DNA, the CDR3 is TGTGCCAGAAGCATGGACACCTCTGGGGCCAACGTCCTGACTTTC. Amino acids: CARSMDTSGANVLTF.

The rearrangement joins TRBV7-8 to TRBJ1-1; tentatively, D is TRBD1 (5 bases). The V and J ends lost 7 bases and 1 base respectively, with 10 bases between them. CDR1 SGHVS and CDR2 FQNEAQ come from the germline V gene. CDR3 length equals 13 residues. As DNA, the CDR3 is TGTGCCAGCACTTTACAGGAGAACACTGAAGCTTTCTTT. Its translation: CASTLQENTEAFF.

The gene calls are TRBV4-1 and TRBJ2-7; D possibly corresponds to TRBD1 (6 bases). The CDR3 totals 15 residues. With 1 base removed from V and 3 bases from J, the gap between germline ends came to 13 bases. Germline V lookup: CDR1 MGHRA, CDR2 YSYEKL. CDR3: CASSQAAGTLYEQYF. CDR3 coding DNA: TGCGCCAGCAGCCAAGCGGCCGGGACACTCTACGAGCAGTACTTC.

The chain couples TRBV4-1 to TRBJ2-2, with TRBD1 matching 7 bases. Per germline, CDR1 MGHRA and CDR2 YSYEKL. CDR3 size: 15 residues. J was trimmed by 5 bases and V by 0 bases; bases with no gene match: 3. The CDR3 here is CASSQERTGTGELFF. The CDR3, as DNA: TGCGCCAGCAGCCAAGAGAGGACAGGAACCGGGGAGCTGTTTTTT.

J is TRBJ2-2 and V is TRBV5-1, with a tentative D call TRBD2 (6 bases). The germline gives CDR1 SGHRS, CDR2 YFSETQ. Between the trimmed V and J ends, which lost 0 bases and 6 bases, there was a span of 9 bases. CDR3 length: 14 amino acids. CDR3 in amino acids: CASSLVADPGELFF. CDR3 in DNA: TGCGCCAGCAGCTTGGTAGCGGACCCCGGGGAGCTGTTTTTT.

The chain combines TRBV15 with TRBJ2-3; D is tentatively TRBD1 or TRBD2 (6 bases each). The length of the CDR3 is 16 residues. Between the trimmed V and J ends, which lost 0 bases and 3 bases, there was a span of 13 bases. From germline, CDR1 is LNHNV and CDR2 YYDKDF (reference sequence). CDR3 in amino acids: CATSRDGGLATDTQYF. The CDR3 coding sequence is TGTGCCACCAGCAGAGATGGGGGGCTAGCAACAGATACGCAGTATTTT.